The 20 T cell receptor beta chains below all came from one sample that was sequenced in a study of cytomegalovirus exposure and HLA in healthy donors. Both 60 Vbeta primers and 13 Jbeta primers went into the PCR. Clones were read by immunoSEQ multiplex PCR, and TCRdb kept only the in-frame ones, dropping some. The table records around 89,000 clones, roughly 80% of them present only once. The material sequenced was PBMCs. These receptor sequences come from a girl aged 2-9 years in good health and CMV-seropositive.

This clone was counted a few times. J is TRBJ1-5 and V is TRBV28, with D tentatively TRBD1 (6 bases). This CDR3 region has 15 residues. V dropped 1 base and J dropped 5 bases, with 12 bases sitting between them. Germline CDR1 is MDHEN and CDR2 is SYDVKM. The CDR3 protein is CASSLSGAGDQPQHF. The CDR3 DNA follows: TGTGCCAGCAGTTTATCAGGGGCGGGCGATCAGCCCCAGCATTTT.

V and J are TRBV6-5 and TRBJ2-5, with 10 nucleotides matching TRBD2. J gave up 5 bases and V 6 bases, and 9 bases lay outside the gene matches. The CDR3 runs 15 residues. The germline V gene encodes CDR1 MNHEY and CDR2 SVGAGI. CDR3 in amino acids: CASRERAGGGETQYF. The CDR3 DNA follows: TGTGCCAGCAGGGAGCGAGCGGGAGGGGGGGAGACCCAGTACTTC.

This chain links TRBV4-3 with TRBJ2-1; 8 nucleotides line up with TRBD1. With 0 bases clipped from V and 4 bases from J, the junction kept 2 bases outside the gene matches. The CDR3 has 15 residues. CDR1 is LGHNA and CDR2 is YSLEER in the germline V gene. The CDR3 protein is CASSQERTGYNEQFF. The DNA of the CDR3 is TGCGCCAGCAGCCAAGAACGGACAGGGTACAATGAGCAGTTCTTC.

CDR3 protein: CASSPGQGADGYTF. CDR3 bases: TGTGCCAGCAGTCCCGGACAGGGGGCAGATGGCTACACCTTC. This rearrangement joins TRBV6-5 to TRBJ1-2, with 11 nucleotides matching TRBD1. CDR1 is MNHEY, CDR2 SVGAGI, per germline. The CDR3 covers 14 residues. V lost 5 bases and J lost 6; bases outside the gene matches: 5.

The chain combines TRBV7-9 with TRBJ1-1, with 11 positions matching TRBD1. The germline CDR1 and CDR2 sequences are SEHNR and FQNEAQ (reference sequence). The CDR3 length is 14 residues. Trimming took 4 bases from V and 10 from J; bases not matched to a gene: 8. The DNA of the CDR3 is TGTGCCAGCAGCTCCGGGACAGGGGGTTTTGGAGCTTTCTTT. Translation gives CASSSGTGGFGAFF.

This chain links TRBV6-1 with TRBJ1-1, with D unresolved. The CDR3 totals 13 residues. Per germline, CDR1 MNHNS and CDR2 SASEGT. The V end lost 4 bases, the J end lost 6 bases, and 12 bases lay between the germline ends. CDR3 in DNA: TGTGCCAGCAGTGGGAGCCTAAAGGCTGAAGCTTTCTTT. Its protein product is CASSGSLKAEAFF.

As for this clone: Sequence at one end of the junction differs from germline and may be a read error. The chain has TRBV9 and TRBJ1-3; D gene unclear. Germline V gives CDR1 SGDLS, CDR2 YYNGEE. The CDR3 has 13 amino acids. The CDR3, as DNA: TGTGCCAGCAGCGTGGACGGGGTTCAGCAAGGGCATTTT. It codes for CASSVDGVQQGHF.

The V and J genes are TRBV10-3 and TRBJ2-1; the match to TRBD1 covers 8 bases. Germline loops: CDR1 ENHRY, CDR2 SYGVKD. V lost 6 bases, J lost 9 bases, and 10 bases stayed unmatched. The CDR3 covers 14 residues. CDR3 in DNA: TGTGCCATCAGCGAGATACCGACAGGGGCTGAGCAGTTCTTC. Translation gives CAISEIPTGAEQFF.

The rearrangement links TRBV30 to TRBJ1-1; D possibly corresponds to TRBD1 (5 bases). V gave up 0 bases and J gave up 0 bases, with 5 bases separating them. CDR3 length: 13 residues. Germline V gene data show CDR1 as GTSNPN and CDR2 as SVGIG (reference sequence). Written as DNA, the CDR3 is TGTGCCTGGAGTGTACAGGTGAACACTGAAGCTTTCTTT. Protein sequence: CAWSVQVNTEAFF.

V is TRBV7-7 and J is TRBJ1-5, with 10 bases aligning to TRBD1. Germline assignment: CDR1 SSHAT and CDR2 FNYEAQ (reference sequence). The CDR3 runs 15 residues. With V trimmed by 4 bases and J by 5 bases, 5 bases remained unmatched. CDR3: CASSSDRGLDQPQHF. The CDR3 DNA reads as TGTGCCAGCAGCTCGGACAGGGGGTTGGATCAGCCCCAGCATTTT.

V is TRBV5-1 and J is TRBJ2-5, with TRBD1 matching over 11 bases. The germline gives CDR1 SGHRS, CDR2 YFSETQ. This CDR3 has 15 amino acids. J gave up 5 bases and V 4 bases, and 7 bases lay outside the gene matches. Here the CDR3 reads CASSAAGTGGETQYF. The CDR3 coding sequence is TGCGCCAGCAGCGCGGCCGGGACAGGGGGTGAGACCCAGTACTTC.

The J gene is TRBJ2-3, the V gene TRBV6-5; 7 positions match TRBD2. This CDR3 has 14 amino acids. The V and J ends lost 0 bases and 6 bases, in that order; junction bases with no gene match: 3. Germline values: CDR1 MNHEY, CDR2 SVGAGI. CDR3 sequence: CASSYSTSRDTQYF. The CDR3 bases are TGTGCCAGCAGTTACTCGACTAGCCGGGATACGCAGTATTTT.

This rearrangement joins TRBV7-9 to TRBJ1-4; possibly TRBD1 for D (5 bases). CDR3 length equals 13 residues. CDR1 and CDR2 from the germline V gene are SEHNR and FQNEAQ (reference sequence). Trimming took off 4 bases at V and 4 bases at J, with 7 bases between the two ends. The CDR3: CASSSGDNEKLFF. The CDR3 DNA reads TGTGCCAGCAGCTCGGGGGATAATGAAAAACTGTTTTTT.

V is TRBV29-1 and J is TRBJ2-6; perhaps TRBD1 as D (5 bases). The germline gives CDR1 SQVTM, CDR2 ANQGSEA. The V end was cut by 2 bases, the J end by 1 base, with 15 bases between. This CDR3 has 17 amino acids. The CDR3 DNA reads TGCAGCGTTGAATCCCTGGGGCGGTGGTCTGGGGCCAACGTCCTGACTTTC. Residues: CSVESLGRWSGANVLTF.

This clone appeared a few times. The chain employs TRBV7-8 and TRBJ1-1, with D perhaps matching TRBD1 (6 bases). The CDR3 is 14 residues long. V was cut by 5 bases and J by 1 base, with 11 bases left in between. Germline CDR1 reads SGHVS; CDR2 reads FQNEAQ. The CDR3 is CASSPPTGNTEAFF. CDR3 DNA sequence: TGTGCCAGCAGCCCTCCGACAGGGAACACTGAAGCTTTCTTT.

The chain couples TRBV7-7 to TRBJ2-1; D might be TRBD1 (6 bases). The V end lost 4 bases, the J end lost 7 bases, and 20 bases lay between the germline ends. Germline assignment: CDR1 SSHAT and CDR2 FNYEAQ (reference sequence). The CDR3 has 16 residues. CDR3: CASSSYTGSSVNEQFF. DNA of the CDR3: TGTGCCAGCAGCTCATACACAGGGAGCTCCGTGAATGAGCAGTTCTTC.

This clone was found a few times. The J gene is TRBJ2-1, the V gene TRBV4-1, with D possibly being TRBD1 (5 bases). The CDR3 covers 18 residues. V lost 2 bases, J lost 3 bases, and 20 bases lay in between. Germline assignment: CDR1 MGHRA and CDR2 YSYEKL. CDR3 coding DNA: TGCGCCAGCAGCCAATTACCTGCCCAGGGTGGGTTCTACAATGAGCAGTTCTTC. Translating gives CASSQLPAQGGFYNEQFF.

The chain carries TRBV30 and TRBJ1-1; 8 nucleotides match TRBD1. CDR1 is GTSNPN, CDR2 SVGIG, per germline (reference sequence). CDR3 size: 16 residues. V was clipped by 3 bases and J by 4 bases; unmatched bases: 13. The CDR3: CAWSRLQGAGRTEAFF. CDR3 coding DNA: TGTGCCTGGAGCCGCCTTCAGGGGGCAGGTCGCACTGAAGCTTTCTTT.

The chain combines TRBV5-1 with TRBJ2-7; possible D gene TRBD1, 6 bases. V was trimmed by 1 base and J by 1 base, leaving 6 bases between them. CDR1 and CDR2 (germline): SGHRS, YFSETQ. The CDR3 is 13 residues long. The CDR3 loop reads CASSLTGSYEQYF. CDR3 DNA sequence: TGCGCCAGCAGCTTGACAGGGTCCTACGAGCAGTACTTC. Full variable domain (rest looked up from reference TRBV5-1 and TRBJ2-7): KAGVTQTPRYLIKTRGQQVTLSCSPISGHRSVSWYQQTPGQGLQFLFEYFSETQRNKGNFPGRFSGRQFSNSRSEMNVSTLELGDSALYLCASSLTGSYEQYFGPGTRLTVT.

This clone occurred once. This chain links TRBV4-2 with TRBJ2-7; TRBD1 matches at 7 bases. The CDR3 runs 13 residues. V was clipped by 5 bases and J by 5 bases; unmatched bases: 6. Germline CDR1 is LGHNA and CDR2 is YNFKEQ. The CDR3 is CASSFKGGNEQYF. The CDR3 bases are TGTGCCAGCAGCTTTAAAGGGGGCAACGAGCAGTACTTC.